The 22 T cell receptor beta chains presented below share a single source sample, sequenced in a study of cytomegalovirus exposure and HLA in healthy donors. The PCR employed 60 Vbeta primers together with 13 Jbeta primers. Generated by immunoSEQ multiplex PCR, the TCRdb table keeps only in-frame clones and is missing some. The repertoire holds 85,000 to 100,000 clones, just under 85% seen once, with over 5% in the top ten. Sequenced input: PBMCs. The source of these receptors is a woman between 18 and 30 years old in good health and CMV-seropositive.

CDR3 amino acids: CATSRAGTSKPDTQYF. CDR3 sequence (DNA): TGTGCCACCAGCAGGGCCGGGACTAGTAAACCAGATACGCAGTATTTT. The chain carries TRBV15 and TRBJ2-3, with TRBD2 matching over 8 bases. Germline V gene sequence: CDR1 LNHNV, CDR2 YYDKDF (reference sequence). Losses at the gene ends were 3 bases for V and 4 bases for J; bases not matched to a gene: 9. The CDR3 is 16 residues long.

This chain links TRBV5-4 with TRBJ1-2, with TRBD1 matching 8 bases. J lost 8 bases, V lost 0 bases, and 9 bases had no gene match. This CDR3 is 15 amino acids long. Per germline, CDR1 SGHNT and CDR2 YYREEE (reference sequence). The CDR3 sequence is CASSLATGANGGYTF. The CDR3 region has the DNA TGTGCCAGCAGCTTGGCGACAGGGGCCAATGGAGGCTACACCTTC. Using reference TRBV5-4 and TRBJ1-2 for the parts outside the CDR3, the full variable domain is ETGVTQSPTHLIKTRGQQVTLRCSSQSGHNTVSWYQQALGQGPQFIFQYYREEENGRGNFPPRFSGLQFPNYSSELNVNALELDDSALYLCASSLATGANGGYTFGSGTRLTVV.

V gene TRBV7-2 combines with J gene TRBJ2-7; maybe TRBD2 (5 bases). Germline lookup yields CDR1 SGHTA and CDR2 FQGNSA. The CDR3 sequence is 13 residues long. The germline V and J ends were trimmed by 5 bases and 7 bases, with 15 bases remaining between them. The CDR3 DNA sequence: TGTGCCAGCAGCACCGTCCAGGAGCGGGAGCAGTACTTC. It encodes CASSTVQEREQYF.

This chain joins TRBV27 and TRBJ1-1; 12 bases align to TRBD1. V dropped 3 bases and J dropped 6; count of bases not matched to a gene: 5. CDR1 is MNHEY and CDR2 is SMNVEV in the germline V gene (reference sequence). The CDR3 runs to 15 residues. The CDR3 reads CASSFDGTGGSEAFF. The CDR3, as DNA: TGTGCCAGCAGTTTTGATGGGACAGGGGGCTCTGAAGCTTTCTTT.

In DNA, the CDR3 is TGTGCCAGCAGTGAAGTCAATCAGGGGCACGAGCAGTACTTC. The encoded protein is CASSEVNQGHEQYF. The gene calls are TRBV25-1 and TRBJ2-7; tentative D call: TRBD1 (6 bases). The germline V and J ends were trimmed by 2 bases and 5 bases, with 13 bases remaining between them. Germline values: CDR1 MGHDK, CDR2 SYGVNS. This CDR3 is built from 14 residues.

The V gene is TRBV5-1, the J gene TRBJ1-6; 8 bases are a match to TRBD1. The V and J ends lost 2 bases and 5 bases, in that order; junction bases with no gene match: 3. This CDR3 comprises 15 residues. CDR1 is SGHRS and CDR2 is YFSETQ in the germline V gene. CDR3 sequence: CASSFLDRDNSPLHF. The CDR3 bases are TGCGCCAGCAGCTTTTTGGACAGGGATAATTCACCCCTCCACTTT.

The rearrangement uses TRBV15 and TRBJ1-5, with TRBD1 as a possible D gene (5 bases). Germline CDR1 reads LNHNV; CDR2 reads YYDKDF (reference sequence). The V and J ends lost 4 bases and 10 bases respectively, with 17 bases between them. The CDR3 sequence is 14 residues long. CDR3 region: CATSINSGGSPQHF. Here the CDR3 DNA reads TGTGCCACCAGCATTAACTCCGGGGGGTCTCCCCAGCATTTT.

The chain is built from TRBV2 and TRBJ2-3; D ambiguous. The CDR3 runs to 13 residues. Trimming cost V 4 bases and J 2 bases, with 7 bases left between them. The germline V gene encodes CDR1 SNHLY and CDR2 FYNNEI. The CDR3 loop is CASSVRFTDTQYF. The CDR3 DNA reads TGTGCCAGCAGTGTTCGTTTCACAGATACGCAGTATTTT.

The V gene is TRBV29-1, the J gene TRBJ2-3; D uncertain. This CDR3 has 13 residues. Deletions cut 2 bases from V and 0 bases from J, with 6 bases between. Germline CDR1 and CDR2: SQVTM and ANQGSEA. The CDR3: CSVESSSTDTQYF. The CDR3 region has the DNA TGCAGCGTTGAATCTTCTAGCACAGATACGCAGTATTTT.

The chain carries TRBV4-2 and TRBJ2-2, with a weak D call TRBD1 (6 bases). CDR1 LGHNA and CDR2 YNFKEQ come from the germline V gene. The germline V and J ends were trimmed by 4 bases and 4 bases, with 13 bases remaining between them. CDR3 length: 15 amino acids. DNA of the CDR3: TGTGCCAGCAGCCCATCATCCAGGGGCACCGGGGAGCTGTTTTTT. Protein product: CASSPSSRGTGELFF.

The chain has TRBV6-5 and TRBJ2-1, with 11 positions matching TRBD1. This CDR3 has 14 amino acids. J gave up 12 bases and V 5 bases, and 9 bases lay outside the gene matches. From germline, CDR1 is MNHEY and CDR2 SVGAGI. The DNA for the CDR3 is TGTGCCAGCAGTCCGTCCCGGGACAGGGGGGCGCAGTTCTTC. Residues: CASSPSRDRGAQFF.

The DNA of the CDR3 is TGTGCCAGCAGCTACCGGGACAGGGAAGGTGCCCAGTACTTC. This translates into CASSYRDREGAQYF. The V and J genes are TRBV7-9 and TRBJ2-5; 9 bases match TRBD1. The CDR3 runs to 14 residues. The germline V gene has CDR1 SEHNR and CDR2 FQNEAQ (reference sequence). J lost 9 bases, V lost 4 bases, and 9 bases had no gene match.

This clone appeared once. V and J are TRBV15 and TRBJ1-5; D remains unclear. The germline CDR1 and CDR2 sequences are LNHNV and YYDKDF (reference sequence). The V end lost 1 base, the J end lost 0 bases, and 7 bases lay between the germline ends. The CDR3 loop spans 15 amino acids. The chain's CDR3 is CATSRAGYSNQPQHF. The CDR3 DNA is TGTGCCACCAGCAGAGCGGGGTATAGCAATCAGCCCCAGCATTTT.

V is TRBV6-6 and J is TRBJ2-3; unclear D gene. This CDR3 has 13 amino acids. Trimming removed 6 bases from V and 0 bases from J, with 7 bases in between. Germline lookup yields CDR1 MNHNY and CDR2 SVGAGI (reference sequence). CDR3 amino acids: CASSSASTDTQYF. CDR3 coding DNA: TGTGCCAGCAGCTCCGCGAGCACAGATACGCAGTATTTT.

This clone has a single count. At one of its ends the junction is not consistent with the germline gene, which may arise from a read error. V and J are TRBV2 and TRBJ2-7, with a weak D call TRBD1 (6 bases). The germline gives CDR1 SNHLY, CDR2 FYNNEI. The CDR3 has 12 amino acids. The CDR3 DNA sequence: TGTGTCAGCAGCGAGAGGGGGAATGAGCAGTACTTC. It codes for CVSSERGNEQYF.

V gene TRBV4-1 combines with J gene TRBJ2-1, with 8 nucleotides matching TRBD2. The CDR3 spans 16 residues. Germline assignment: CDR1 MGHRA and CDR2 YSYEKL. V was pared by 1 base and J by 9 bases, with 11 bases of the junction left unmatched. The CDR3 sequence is CASSQGGGLAGAEQFF. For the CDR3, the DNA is TGCGCCAGCAGCCAAGGAGGTGGGCTAGCGGGCGCTGAGCAGTTCTTC.

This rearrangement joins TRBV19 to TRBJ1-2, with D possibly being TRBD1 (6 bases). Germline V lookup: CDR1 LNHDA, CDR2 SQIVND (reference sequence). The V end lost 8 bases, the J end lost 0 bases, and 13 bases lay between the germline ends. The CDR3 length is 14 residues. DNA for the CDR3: TGTGCCAGTGCGCCTGGACAGTCTAACTATGGCTACACCTTC. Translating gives CASAPGQSNYGYTF. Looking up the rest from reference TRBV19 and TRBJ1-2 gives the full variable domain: DGGITQSPKYLFRKEGQNVTLSCEQNLNHDAMYWYRQDPGQGLRLIYYSQIVNDFQKGDIAEGYSVSREKKESFPLTVTSAQKNPTAFYLCASAPGQSNYGYTFGSGTRLTVV.

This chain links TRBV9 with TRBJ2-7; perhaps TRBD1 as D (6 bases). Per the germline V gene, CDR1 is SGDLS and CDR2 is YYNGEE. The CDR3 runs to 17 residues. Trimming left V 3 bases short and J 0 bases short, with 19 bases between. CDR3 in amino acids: CASSENPPGHHSYEQYF. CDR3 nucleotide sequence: TGTGCCAGCAGCGAGAACCCTCCGGGACATCACTCCTACGAGCAGTACTTC.

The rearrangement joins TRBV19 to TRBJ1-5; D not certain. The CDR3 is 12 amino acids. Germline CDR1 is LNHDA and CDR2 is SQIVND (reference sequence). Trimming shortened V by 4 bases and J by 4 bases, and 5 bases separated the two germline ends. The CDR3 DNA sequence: TGTGCCAGTAGTACCCTGAATCAGCCCCAGCATTTT. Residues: CASSTLNQPQHF.

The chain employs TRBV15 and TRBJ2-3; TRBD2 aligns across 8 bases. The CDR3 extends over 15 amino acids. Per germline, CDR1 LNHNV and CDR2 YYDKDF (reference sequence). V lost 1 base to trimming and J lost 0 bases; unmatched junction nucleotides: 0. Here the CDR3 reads CATSRVAGSTDTQYF. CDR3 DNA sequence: TGTGCCACCAGCAGAGTAGCGGGAAGCACAGATACGCAGTATTTT.

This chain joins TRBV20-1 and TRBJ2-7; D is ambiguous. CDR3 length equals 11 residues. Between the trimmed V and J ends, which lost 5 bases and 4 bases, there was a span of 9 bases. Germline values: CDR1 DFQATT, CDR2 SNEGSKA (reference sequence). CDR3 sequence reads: CSAVPEYEQYF. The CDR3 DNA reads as TGCAGTGCTGTACCGGAGTACGAGCAGTACTTC.

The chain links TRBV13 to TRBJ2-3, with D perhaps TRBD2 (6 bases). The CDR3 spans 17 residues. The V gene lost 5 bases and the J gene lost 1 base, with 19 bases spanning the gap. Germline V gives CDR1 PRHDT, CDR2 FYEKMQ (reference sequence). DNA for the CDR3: TGTGCCAGCAGCACGCGATTGGGGGGTAGGGGCACAGATACGCAGTATTTT. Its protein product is CASSTRLGGRGTDTQYF.